A selection of T cell receptor beta chains follows, all from one sample in a study of PD-L1 blockade in urothelial cancer. Libraries were prepared by immunoSEQ multiplex PCR; TCRdb keeps only in-frame clonotypes and omits some of them. The data contain 35,000 to 45,000 clones, approximately 84% of them singletons. Sequencing used PBMCs, obtained around atezolizumab (anti-PD-L1) treatment. The source of these receptors is a man between 65 and 80 years old with urothelial cancer. The CDR3 runs from the conserved cysteine through the conserved F or W. D genes are given only for firm matches. Clone size is shown for a subset of rows, as once, few, many or a class of expanded clone.

clone_size	v_call	j_call	d_call	cdr3_nt	cdr3_aa
-	TRBV5-1	TRBJ2-3	TRBD2	TGCGCCAGCAGCAAGGGACTAGCGGGACGCACAGATACGCAGTATTTT	CASSKGLAGRTDTQYF
few	TRBV7-9	TRBJ2-1	-	TGTGCCAGCAGCTTAGGAGGTCGAGGAGCGGAAAATGAGCAGTTCTTC	CASSLGGRGAENEQFF
-	TRBV29-1	TRBJ2-1	TRBD1	TGCAGCGTTGAAGACAGGGGGAATGAGCAGTTCTTC	CSVEDRGNEQFF
-	TRBV19	TRBJ1-2	TRBD1	TGTGCCAGTAGTATCGGACAGGCCTATGGCTACACCTTC	CASSIGQAYGYTF
-	TRBV2	TRBJ2-1	-	TGTGCCAGCAGTGTAAGCCGGGGAGAGCAGTTCTTC	CASSVSRGEQFF
-	TRBV7-9	TRBJ2-7	TRBD2	TGTGCCAGCAGACCGTCCGGGACTAGCGGGTACGAGCAGTACTTC	CASRPSGTSGYEQYF
-	TRBV5-1	TRBJ1-3	TRBD1	TGCGCCAGCAGCCAGGGGGTCTCTGGAAACACCATATATTTT	CASSQGVSGNTIYF
-	TRBV5-4	TRBJ2-5	-	TGTGCCAGCAGCTCACCGCACGGGAATAGGGCCCAAGAGACCCAGTACTTC	CASSSPHGNRAQETQYF
-	TRBV18	TRBJ2-3	TRBD2	TGTGCCAGCTCACCCGAGGGACTAGCGGGCACAGATACGCAGTATTTT	CASSPEGLAGTDTQYF
-	TRBV30	TRBJ1-2	TRBD1	TGTGCCTGGAGTTCTTGGGACAGGGGATTCTATGGCTACACCTTC	CAWSSWDRGFYGYTF
once	TRBV7-9	TRBJ1-1	TRBD1	TGTGCCAGCAGTTGGGGACAGTCGAACACTGAAGCTTTCTTT	CASSWGQSNTEAFF
once	TRBV6-4	TRBJ2-1	TRBD2	TGTGCCAGCAGTAGGGGCTCGACTAGCGGGAGCAGGGGTGAGCAGTTCTTC	CASSRGSTSGSRGEQFF